The 27 T cell receptor beta chains presented below share a single source sample, sequenced in a study of shared clonotypes between healthy human individuals (dated by TCRdb to about 2020). For the CD8 naive samples, CD45RO-negative cells were positively selected for CCR7, yielding a CD45RA+CCR7+ population from which TemRA cells were excluded. Libraries came from the immunoSEQ multiplex PCR assay. Here the immuneACCESS table is served through TCRdb, limited to in-frame sequences with V and J called. Missing clones are a known gap in these copies; in checked studies unresolved V genes cover under half, and the rest lacks a known reason. Present in this sample are around 600,000 clones, roughly 98% of which were seen just once. The ten most abundant clones make up approximately 0.3% of the sample. Specimen: naive CD8+ T cells sorted from blood. According to the study, the label for this sample's cell subset or site signals: CD45RA+CCR7+. Receptors were obtained from a man between 25 and 39 years old in good health.

The chain links TRBV5-5 to TRBJ2-7; D perhaps matches TRBD1 (6 bases). Germline lookup yields CDR1 SGHKS and CDR2 YYEKEE (reference sequence). The CDR3 runs to 14 residues. The germline V and J ends were trimmed by 2 bases and 7 bases, with 16 bases remaining between them. CDR3 protein: CASSFGQILGEQYF. CDR3 coding DNA: TGTGCCAGCAGCTTTGGACAGATTCTTGGGGAGCAGTACTTC.

The rearrangement links TRBV7-9 to TRBJ1-1; D ambiguous. CDR3 length: 12 amino acids. Trimming took off 0 bases at V and 4 bases at J, with 3 bases between the two ends. Germline CDR1 reads SEHNR; CDR2 reads FQNEAQ (reference sequence). The CDR3 DNA sequence: TGTGCCAGCAGCTTAGCAAGCACTGAAGCTTTCTTT. This sequence encodes CASSLASTEAFF.

This chain joins TRBV10-3 and TRBJ2-1; D is undetermined. Germline CDR1 reads ENHRY; CDR2 reads SYGVKD. This CDR3 region has 14 residues. V was pared by 6 bases and J by 0 bases, with 9 bases between. CDR3 sequence reads: CAIRSTSSYNEQFF. The CDR3 DNA reads TGTGCCATCAGAAGCACGAGCTCCTACAATGAGCAGTTCTTC.

This chain's CDR3 is CASSSRTIYNEQFF. The CDR3 coding sequence is TGTGCCAGCAGTTCCAGGACGATCTACAATGAGCAGTTCTTC. The chain recombines TRBV28 with TRBJ2-1; D is undetermined. Trimming cost V 4 bases and J 3 bases, with 10 bases left between them. The germline V gene encodes CDR1 MDHEN and CDR2 SYDVKM. This CDR3 contains 14 residues.

This chain uses TRBV11-2 with TRBJ2-7; no reliable D call. CDR1 is SGHAT, CDR2 FQNNGV, per germline. With 4 bases removed from V and 0 bases from J, the gap between germline ends came to 16 bases. This CDR3 has 16 amino acids. DNA for the CDR3: TGTGCCAGCAGCTCGCCCGGGCGACTTGCCTCCTACGAGCAGTACTTC. It specifies CASSSPGRLASYEQYF.

The CDR3 loop reads CASSADSSNTGELFF. The CDR3 DNA is TGTGCCAGCAGTGCGGACAGTTCGAACACCGGGGAGCTGTTTTTT. The J gene is TRBJ2-2, the V gene TRBV2; TRBD1 might be the D (6 bases). V gave up 4 bases and J gave up 0 bases, with 9 bases separating them. The CDR3 consists of 15 residues. Germline CDR1 and CDR2: SNHLY and FYNNEI.

The chain carries TRBV11-1 and TRBJ2-7; D is undetermined. The CDR3 contains 13 residues. Trimming pared 1 base from V and 7 bases from J, leaving 11 bases between. Germline-derived CDR1 and CDR2 are SGHAT and FQDESV (reference sequence). CDR3 in DNA: TGTGCCAGCAGCTTAGGCAGGTCTAAAGAGCAGTACTTC. It yields the protein CASSLGRSKEQYF. Together with reference TRBV11-1 and TRBJ2-7, the CDR3 gives the full variable domain: EAEVAQSPRYKITEKSQAVAFWCDPISGHATLYWYRQILGQGPELLVQFQDESVVDDSQLPKDRFSAERLKGVDSTLKIQPAELGDSAMYLCASSLGRSKEQYFGPGTRLTVT.

The chain carries TRBV6-1 and TRBJ1-5; D unclear. Trimming pared 6 bases from V and 6 bases from J, leaving 6 bases between. Germline CDR1 and CDR2: MNHNS and SASEGT. The CDR3 totals 11 residues. The CDR3 bases are TGTGCCAGCAGGCCCAGTCAGCCCCAGCATTTT. This codes for CASRPSQPQHF.

The rearrangement links TRBV27 to TRBJ2-1, with D hard to call. Deletions cut 2 bases from V and 7 bases from J, with 9 bases between. Germline lookup yields CDR1 MNHEY and CDR2 SMNVEV (reference sequence). The CDR3 consists of 13 residues. CDR3 in amino acids: CASSLPPLNEQFF. DNA for the CDR3: TGTGCCAGCAGTTTACCCCCTTTGAATGAGCAGTTCTTC.

This chain connects TRBV28 to TRBJ2-7; TRBD2 aligns across 11 bases. The CDR3 length is 14 residues. The germline V gene encodes CDR1 MDHEN and CDR2 SYDVKM. V shed 6 bases, J shed 2 bases, and the junction held 3 bases outside the gene matches. CDR3 loop: CASSISGRAYEQYF. As DNA, the CDR3 is TGTGCCAGCAGCATTAGCGGGAGGGCCTACGAGCAGTACTTC.

This clone appeared a single time. This chain links TRBV18 with TRBJ1-5; D remains unclear. The V end was cut by 2 bases, the J end by 11 bases, with 16 bases between. The length of the CDR3 is 14 residues. CDR1 KGHSH and CDR2 LQKENI come from the germline V gene. CDR3 sequence: CASSPYERMDSQHF. The CDR3 nucleotides read TGTGCCAGCTCACCATACGAACGAATGGACTCCCAGCATTTT. The entire variable domain, with the rest obtained from reference TRBV18 and TRBJ1-5, is as follows: NAGVMQNPRHLVRRRGQEARLRCSPMKGHSHVYWYRQLPEEGLKFMVYLQKENIIDESGMPKERFSAEFPKEGPSILRIQQVVRGDSAAYFCASSPYERMDSQHFGDGTRLSIL.

The chain couples TRBV9 to TRBJ2-7; D is possibly TRBD2 (6 bases). Trimming pared 0 bases from V and 4 bases from J, leaving 14 bases between. Germline CDR1 and CDR2: SGDLS and YYNGEE. CDR3 length: 15 amino acids. In DNA, the CDR3 is TGTGCCAGCAGCGTAGGTGGAGGGGCGCTATACGAGCAGTACTTC. It encodes CASSVGGGALYEQYF.

In this sample, this clone turned up once. This chain joins TRBV29-1 and TRBJ2-2; D is possibly TRBD1 (5 bases). There are 13 residues in the CDR3. Germline V gene lookup returns CDR1 SQVTM and CDR2 ANQGSEA. The V and J ends lost 6 bases and 0 bases respectively, with 8 bases between them. CDR3 bases: TGCAGCGTGACAGCCGCGAACACCGGGGAGCTGTTTTTT. This codes for CSVTAANTGELFF.

In its sample, this clone was seen once. The gene calls are TRBV18 and TRBJ2-5; possibly TRBD2 for D (5 bases). Per germline, CDR1 KGHSH and CDR2 LQKENI. This CDR3 region has 14 residues. V was clipped by 5 bases and J by 2 bases, with 12 bases between them. CDR3 protein: CASSTTEAQETQYF. As DNA, the CDR3 is TGTGCCAGCTCAACCACGGAGGCTCAAGAGACCCAGTACTTC.

CDR3 DNA sequence: TGTGCCAGCTCACCGGGACAGTGGAACACTGAAGCTTTCTTT. It encodes CASSPGQWNTEAFF. V is TRBV18 and J is TRBJ1-1, with 7 bases that match TRBD1. This CDR3 spans 14 amino acids. CDR1 is KGHSH and CDR2 is LQKENI in the germline V gene. V shed 3 bases and J 1 base; nucleotides not matched to a gene: 2.

The chain carries TRBV29-1 and TRBJ2-4, with no clear D. The CDR3 totals 18 residues. The germline V gene has CDR1 SQVTM and CDR2 ANQGSEA. The V end lost 3 bases, the J end lost 0 bases, and 21 bases lay between the germline ends. DNA for the CDR3: TGCAGCGTTGATGGTCCCGAGCCTCTGCCGGGAGCCAAAAACATTCAGTACTTC. Its protein is CSVDGPEPLPGAKNIQYF.

The CDR3 sequence: CASSLGAPGQGLSGANVLTF. CDR3 DNA sequence: TGTGCCAGCAGTTTGGGAGCACCGGGACAGGGGCTTTCTGGGGCCAACGTCCTGACTTTC. The V call is TRBV28, the J call TRBJ2-6; 10 positions match TRBD1. The V segment lost 3 bases and the J segment 1 base; nucleotides outside the gene matches: 12. CDR3 length: 20 amino acids. Germline CDR1 and CDR2: MDHEN and SYDVKM.

CDR3 sequence: CASSLDPTNIQYF. The CDR3, as DNA: TGCGCCAGCAGCTTGGATCCGACAAACATTCAGTACTTC. V is TRBV5-1 and J is TRBJ2-4, with unresolved D. Germline CDR1 is SGHRS and CDR2 is YFSETQ. The CDR3 extends over 13 amino acids. Trimming removed 0 bases from V and 6 bases from J, with 7 bases in between. The entire variable domain, with the rest obtained from reference TRBV5-1 and TRBJ2-4, is as follows: KAGVTQTPRYLIKTRGQQVTLSCSPISGHRSVSWYQQTPGQGLQFLFEYFSETQRNKGNFPGRFSGRQFSNSRSEMNVSTLELGDSALYLCASSLDPTNIQYFGAGTRLSVL.

The chain recombines TRBV7-9 with TRBJ2-4; D gene ambiguous. V was cut by 5 bases and J by 0 bases, with 11 bases left in between. CDR1 SEHNR and CDR2 FQNEAQ come from the germline V gene (reference sequence). The CDR3 covers 15 residues. The CDR3 DNA sequence: TGTGCCAGCAGCACGACGGAACTAGCCAAAAACATTCAGTACTTC. It codes for CASSTTELAKNIQYF.

This clone was found once. V gene TRBV29-1 combines with J gene TRBJ2-1; D unclear. The V end lost 6 bases, the J end lost 13 bases, and 10 bases lay between the germline ends. The V gene's germline CDR1 is SQVTM and CDR2 ANQGSEA. The CDR3 is 9 amino acids. CDR3 sequence reads: CSVTKEQFF. In DNA form, the CDR3 reads TGCAGCGTGACAAAAGAACAGTTCTTC.

This chain joins TRBV10-2 and TRBJ2-7, with D possibly TRBD1 on 5 matching bases. Germline CDR1 is WSHSY and CDR2 is SAAADI. This CDR3 is 15 amino acids long. Trimming removed 3 bases from V and 2 bases from J, with 14 bases in between. As DNA, the CDR3 is TGCGCCAGCAGTGATGTCAGGGTCATTACCTACGAGCAGTACTTC. It encodes CASSDVRVITYEQYF.

J is TRBJ2-3 and V is TRBV9; D may be TRBD2 (6 bases). Per germline, CDR1 SGDLS and CDR2 YYNGEE. The CDR3 extends over 15 amino acids. Trimming pared 3 bases from V and 7 bases from J, leaving 18 bases between. In DNA form, the CDR3 reads TGTGCCAGCAGCGAAGGGACTTCGGGCGCCTATACGCAGTATTTT. Residues: CASSEGTSGAYTQYF.

The chain employs TRBV5-4 and TRBJ2-5; D is possibly TRBD1 (6 bases). V lost 7 bases and J 0 bases, leaving 7 bases between the germline ends. Germline CDR1 SGHNT, CDR2 YYREEE (reference sequence). This CDR3 has 12 amino acids. The DNA of the CDR3 is TGTGCCAGCCGGGACAACCAAGAGACCCAGTACTTC. It specifies CASRDNQETQYF.

The genes are TRBV9 and TRBJ1-5; 7 bases map to TRBD1. V lost 3 bases, J lost 7 bases, and 7 bases stayed unmatched. The CDR3 sequence is 14 residues long. The germline gives CDR1 SGDLS, CDR2 YYNGEE. The CDR3 here is CASSEGGDSQPQHF. As DNA, the CDR3 is TGTGCCAGCAGCGAGGGGGGGGACAGCCAGCCCCAGCATTTT.

This chain connects TRBV9 to TRBJ2-1; no definite D call. This CDR3 is 15 amino acids long. Trimming took off 0 bases at V and 2 bases at J, with 9 bases between the two ends. Germline V gene lookup returns CDR1 SGDLS and CDR2 YYNGEE. CDR3 nucleotides: TGTGCCAGCAGCGTAGGGCAGGCGCCCTACAATGAGCAGTTCTTC. Its translation is CASSVGQAPYNEQFF. Full variable domain (rest looked up from reference TRBV9 and TRBJ2-1): DSGVTQTPKHLITATGQRVTLRCSPRSGDLSVYWYQQSLDQGLQFLIQYYNGEERAKGNILERFSAQQFPDLHSELNLSSLELGDSALYFCASSVGQAPYNEQFFGPGTRLTVL.

The V call is TRBV23-1, the J call TRBJ1-5; D gene unclear. TRBV23-1 is reported as an ORF; its role is uncertain. This CDR3 is built from 15 residues. Trimming took 0 bases from V and 4 from J, leaving 10 bases between them. CDR3 region: CASSQSWAVNQPQHF. DNA for the CDR3: TGCGCCAGCAGTCAATCGTGGGCGGTTAATCAGCCCCAGCATTTT.

The genes are TRBV2 and TRBJ2-2; D unclear. CDR1 and CDR2 (germline): SNHLY, FYNNEI. The V end lost 3 bases, the J end lost 2 bases, and 10 bases lay between the germline ends. This CDR3 contains 15 residues. The CDR3 DNA is TGTGCCAGCAGTGATCGCTCGCCCAACACCGGGGAGCTGTTTTTT. It specifies CASSDRSPNTGELFF.